Below, 3 T cell receptor beta chains from the same sample are listed, as sequenced in a study of CD8+ T cells in alopecia areata. RNA extraction and reverse transcription yielded cDNA as sequencing template. The data were produced by immunoSEQ multiplex PCR, yet TCRdb's version contains in-frame clones alone and is incomplete. The table includes over 70,000 clones, 66% detected once. Treatment meaning: oral pan-JAK inhibitor, 5-10 mg twice daily. Here the sequenced sample was CD8+ T cells sorted from blood, taken at week 24, from a patient treated with tofacitinib. The receptor set was obtained from a human donor with alopecia areata.

The sample holds a few counts of this clone. The V and J genes are TRBV7-9 and TRBJ2-2; the match to TRBD2 covers 12 bases. CDR3 length equals 17 residues. Trimming at V came to 5 bases and at J to 1 base, leaving 5 bases not matched to a gene. Germline V gene lookup returns CDR1 SEHNR and CDR2 FQNEAQ (reference sequence). CDR3 nucleotide sequence: TGTGCCAGCAGCCCACCACTAGCGGGAGGGAACACCGGGGAGCTGTTTTTT. Its protein product is CASSPPLAGGNTGELFF.

The chain uses TRBV9 and TRBJ2-7; 7 nucleotides match TRBD1. CDR1 is SGDLS and CDR2 is YYNGEE in the germline V gene. CDR3 length: 17 amino acids. V shed 2 bases, J shed 2 bases, and the junction held 13 bases outside the gene matches. CDR3 in DNA: TGTGCCAGCAGCGTGACCCCAAGGGGGCTCGGGACCTACGAGCAGTACTTC. It yields the protein CASSVTPRGLGTYEQYF.

V gene TRBV27 combines with J gene TRBJ2-1; D ambiguous. The CDR3 sequence is 15 residues long. CDR1 and CDR2 (germline): MNHEY, SMNVEV (reference sequence). V was clipped by 5 bases and J by 0 bases, with 11 bases between them. CDR3 residues: CASSLGSSSYNEQFF. In DNA, the CDR3 is TGTGCCAGCAGTCTGGGGTCAAGCTCCTACAATGAGCAGTTCTTC.